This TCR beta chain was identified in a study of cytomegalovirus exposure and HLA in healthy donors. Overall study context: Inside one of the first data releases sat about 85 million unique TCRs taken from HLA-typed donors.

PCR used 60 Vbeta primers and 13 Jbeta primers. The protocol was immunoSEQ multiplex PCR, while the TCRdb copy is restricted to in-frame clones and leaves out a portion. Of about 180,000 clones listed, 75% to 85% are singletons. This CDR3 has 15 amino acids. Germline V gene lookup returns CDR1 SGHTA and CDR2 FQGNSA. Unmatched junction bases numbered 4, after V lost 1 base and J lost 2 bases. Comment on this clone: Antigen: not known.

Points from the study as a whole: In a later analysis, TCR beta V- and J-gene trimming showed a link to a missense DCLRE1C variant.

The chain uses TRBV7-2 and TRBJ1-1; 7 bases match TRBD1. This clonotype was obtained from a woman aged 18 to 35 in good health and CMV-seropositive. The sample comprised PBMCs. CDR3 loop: CASSLEGTVNTEAFF. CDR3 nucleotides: TGTGCCAGCAGCTTAGAGGGGACAGTCAACACTGAAGCTTTCTTT.